This T cell receptor (beta chain) was captured in a study of blood T cell repertoires in COVID-19. The CDR3 has 14 amino acids. The germline gives CDR1 SNHLY, CDR2 FYNNEI. V was cut by 3 bases and J by 1 base, with 7 bases left in between. Libraries were prepared by immunoSEQ multiplex PCR; TCRdb keeps only in-frame clonotypes and omits some of them. The table shows about 42,000 clones, with around 84% occurring only once. Sequenced material: peripheral blood. The rearrangement links TRBV2 to TRBJ2-1; D unresolved. This clonotype originated in a man in his 70s with acute or convalescent COVID-19. The CDR3 bases are TGTGCCAGCAGTGATGCTAGTTCCTACAATGAGCAGTTCTTC. It codes for CASSDASSYNEQFF.